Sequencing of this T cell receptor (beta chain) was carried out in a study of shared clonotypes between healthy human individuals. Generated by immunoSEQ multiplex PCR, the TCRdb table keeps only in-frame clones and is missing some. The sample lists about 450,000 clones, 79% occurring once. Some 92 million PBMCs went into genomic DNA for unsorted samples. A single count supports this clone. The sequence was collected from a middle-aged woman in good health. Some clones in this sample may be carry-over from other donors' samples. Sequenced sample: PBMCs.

CDR3 coding DNA: TGTGCCAGCAGTGAGTTCGCCGGGACTACACCCAATGAGCAGTTCTTC. This translates into CASSEFAGTTPNEQFF. The chain is built from TRBV6-4 and TRBJ2-1; 7 nucleotides agree with TRBD2. The CDR3 is 16 amino acids. J lost 6 bases, V lost 3 bases, and 11 bases had no gene match. Germline assignment: CDR1 MRHNA and CDR2 SNTAGT.